This passage covers 30 T cell receptor beta chains from one sample sequenced in a study of T cell responses to AZD1222 COVID-19 vaccine. Data came from immunoSEQ multiplex PCR; TCRdb stores just in-frame clones and leaves some out. Of around 110,000 clones listed, approximately 83% are singletons. This specimen was peripheral blood, taken on day 0 of MenACWY control vaccination. These receptors were collected from an adult in good health.

The chain uses TRBV18 and TRBJ2-6; D ambiguous. CDR1 and CDR2 from the germline V gene are KGHSH and LQKENI. Trimming pared 1 base from V and 4 bases from J, leaving 11 bases between. The CDR3 spans 16 residues. Here the CDR3 DNA reads TGTGCCAGCTCACCACTATCACAGTCCGGGGCCAACGTCCTGACTTTC. Its protein is CASSPLSQSGANVLTF.

The chain employs TRBV20-1 and TRBJ2-3, with 8 bases fitting TRBD2. Germline V gives CDR1 DFQATT, CDR2 SNEGSKA (reference sequence). The CDR3 runs to 15 residues. The V segment lost 3 bases and the J segment 5 bases; nucleotides outside the gene matches: 10. The CDR3 nucleotides read TGCAGTGCTAGTGTAGGTAGCGGGGTGAAAGATACGCAGTATTTT. Encoded protein: CSASVGSGVKDTQYF.

J is TRBJ1-6 and V is TRBV7-9, with D hard to call. The CDR3 is 12 amino acids. Germline values: CDR1 SEHNR, CDR2 FQNEAQ (reference sequence). Trimming took 2 bases from V and 8 from J, leaving 4 bases between them. The CDR3 reads CASSLSDSPLHF. The CDR3 bases are TGTGCCAGCAGCTTATCGGATTCACCCCTCCACTTT.

The chain links TRBV15 to TRBJ1-2; tentative D call: TRBD1 (5 bases). V lost 2 bases and J lost 1, with 11 bases in between. The germline gives CDR1 LNHNV, CDR2 YYDKDF (reference sequence). There are 15 residues in the CDR3. CDR3 sequence: CATSRQGAINYGYTF. The CDR3 coding sequence is TGTGCCACCAGCAGACAGGGAGCTATTAACTATGGCTACACCTTC.

This chain's CDR3 is CASSLGSGGALANNEQFF. As DNA, the CDR3 is TGTGCCAGCAGCTTAGGTAGCGGGGGGGCCTTGGCAAACAATGAGCAGTTCTTC. The chain recombines TRBV7-2 with TRBJ2-1, with 11 nucleotides matching TRBD2. V lost 1 base to trimming and J lost 5 bases; unmatched junction nucleotides: 10. There are 18 residues in the CDR3. Looked up from germline, CDR1 is SGHTA and CDR2 is FQGNSA.

This chain links TRBV12-2 with TRBJ2-7; TRBD1 reflects the table's D call only, with no check against the DNA. TRBV12-2 constitutes a pseudogene. CDR3 length: 14 residues. CDR3 in DNA: TGTGCAAGTCGCAACCGGGACAGGGGGTACGAGCAGTACTTC. Its translation is CASRNRDRGYEQYF.

This chain links TRBV2 with TRBJ2-5; D gene ambiguous. CDR3 length: 14 residues. The germline gives CDR1 SNHLY, CDR2 FYNNEI. The V gene lost 2 bases and the J gene lost 5 bases, with 12 bases spanning the gap. The CDR3 DNA sequence: TGTGCCAGCAGTGAAATGAACCTGGGGGAGACCCAGTACTTC. Translating it yields CASSEMNLGETQYF.

The gene calls are TRBV7-9 and TRBJ2-3, with 9 bases fitting TRBD1. The CDR3 extends over 15 amino acids. The junction had 2 bases not matched to a gene; V was cut back by 1 base and J by 3 bases. Germline V lookup: CDR1 SEHNR, CDR2 FQNEAQ (reference sequence). CDR3 residues: CASSLVGTGTDTQYF. CDR3 bases: TGTGCCAGCAGCTTAGTGGGGACAGGGACAGATACGCAGTATTTT.

The chain combines TRBV4-3 with TRBJ2-7; 8 bases are shared with TRBD2. V lost 0 bases to trimming and J lost 1 base; unmatched junction nucleotides: 5. Germline V gene lookup returns CDR1 LGHNA and CDR2 YSLEER. The CDR3 totals 16 residues. DNA for the CDR3: TGCGCCAGCAGCCAAGATGGAAGCGGGGGTTCCTACGAGCAGTACTTC. As protein: CASSQDGSGGSYEQYF.

The chain is built from TRBV29-1 and TRBJ2-2, with 11 bases lining up with TRBD2. V dropped 6 bases and J dropped 0; count of bases not matched to a gene: 6. The CDR3 is 16 residues long. Germline CDR1 SQVTM, CDR2 ANQGSEA. This CDR3 reads CSVGRLAGPNTGELFF. The CDR3 coding sequence is TGCAGCGTGGGGAGACTAGCGGGGCCGAACACCGGGGAGCTGTTTTTT.

This rearrangement joins TRBV7-8 to TRBJ2-5; D unresolved. Trimming left V 2 bases short and J 1 base short, with 8 bases between. Germline values: CDR1 SGHVS, CDR2 FQNEAQ. This CDR3 contains 14 residues. CDR3 in DNA: TGTGCCAGCAGCTTATCCCCGACCCAAGAGACCCAGTACTTC. Translation gives CASSLSPTQETQYF.

The gene calls are TRBV7-2 and TRBJ1-2; D gene uncertain. Germline assignment: CDR1 SGHTA and CDR2 FQGNSA. The length of the CDR3 is 15 residues. With 2 bases removed from V and 3 bases from J, the gap between germline ends came to 13 bases. The CDR3 is CASSLSAGADYGYTF. CDR3 in DNA: TGTGCCAGCAGCTTATCCGCGGGCGCAGACTATGGCTACACCTTC.

The V and J genes are TRBV4-1 and TRBJ2-7, with D perhaps matching TRBD1 or TRBD2 (5 bases each). V lost 1 base and J 3 bases, leaving 13 bases between the germline ends. CDR3 length equals 15 residues. Germline V gene lookup returns CDR1 MGHRA and CDR2 YSYEKL. The CDR3 is CASSQAPGPIYEQYF. CDR3 coding DNA: TGCGCCAGCAGCCAAGCGCCGGGGCCGATCTACGAGCAGTACTTC.

The chain recombines TRBV7-9 with TRBJ2-3; D gene uncertain. Trimming pared 3 bases from V and 3 bases from J, leaving 7 bases between. From germline, CDR1 is SEHNR and CDR2 FQNEAQ (reference sequence). The length of the CDR3 is 13 residues. CDR3 sequence: CASSLVETDTQYF. CDR3 coding DNA: TGTGCCAGCAGCTTGGTGGAGACAGATACGCAGTATTTT.

This chain joins TRBV14 and TRBJ1-1; D gene unclear. Per the germline V gene, CDR1 is SGHDN and CDR2 is FVKESK. Trimming shortened V by 0 bases and J by 5 bases, and 7 bases separated the two germline ends. This CDR3 is built from 13 residues. The CDR3 nucleotides read TGTGCCAGCAGCCAAGATTGGGGAACTGAAGCTTTCTTT. Translated, it gives CASSQDWGTEAFF.

The DNA for the CDR3 is TGTGCCAGCAGTTGGGGACCAAACAATGAGCAGTTCTTC. Its translation: CASSWGPNNEQFF. V gene TRBV6-5 combines with J gene TRBJ2-1; D may match TRBD1 or TRBD2 (5 bases each). The V and J ends lost 4 bases and 5 bases respectively, with 9 bases between them. Germline V lookup: CDR1 MNHEY, CDR2 SVGAGI. CDR3 length equals 13 residues.

The V and J genes are TRBV5-4 and TRBJ2-6, with a possible D match to TRBD1 (5 bases). This CDR3 spans 15 amino acids. From germline, CDR1 is SGHNT and CDR2 YYREEE (reference sequence). Trimming took off 0 bases at V and 2 bases at J, with 6 bases between the two ends. The CDR3, as DNA: TGTGCCAGCAGCTTGGTGGGGCCTGGGGCCAACGTCCTGACTTTC. The encoded protein is CASSLVGPGANVLTF.

This chain links TRBV7-2 with TRBJ1-2; TRBD1 matches 7 bases. J was trimmed by 6 bases and V by 5 bases; bases with no gene match: 12. Germline V lookup: CDR1 SGHTA, CDR2 FQGNSA. The CDR3 loop spans 15 amino acids. The CDR3 spells CASSTRRGQTDGYTF. Here the CDR3 DNA reads TGTGCCAGCAGCACTAGAAGGGGACAGACGGATGGCTACACCTTC.

The CDR3: CASRTSTGEGGNEKLFF. As DNA, the CDR3 is TGTGCCAGCCGAACCTCGACAGGGGAAGGGGGTAATGAAAAACTGTTTTTT. The rearrangement links TRBV28 to TRBJ1-4, with 8 bases lining up with TRBD1. V gave up 8 bases and J gave up 4 bases; unmatched junction bases: 15. The CDR3 length is 17 residues. Per germline, CDR1 MDHEN and CDR2 SYDVKM.

This clone came up once. The gene calls are TRBV7-9 and TRBJ1-4; the D gene is possibly TRBD1 (6 bases). The CDR3 totals 13 residues. The V end was cut by 5 bases, the J end by 4 bases, with 8 bases between. Germline CDR1 is SEHNR and CDR2 is FQNEAQ (reference sequence). The CDR3 sequence is CASSGGVNEKLFF. CDR3 nucleotides: TGTGCCAGCAGCGGGGGCGTTAATGAAAAACTGTTTTTT.

In its sample, this clone was seen a few times. The chain uses TRBV3-1 (or the pseudogene TRBV3-2) and TRBJ1-1; D unclear. This CDR3 has 12 amino acids. Germline CDR1 reads LGHDT; CDR2 reads YNNKEL (reference sequence). Trimming took 4 bases from V and 4 from J, leaving 7 bases between them. DNA for the CDR3: TGTGCCAGCAGCCTGGGATTCACTGAAGCTTTCTTT. Protein sequence: CASSLGFTEAFF.

This clone was picked up a small number of times. The CDR3 is CASSTGTAINEKLFF. In DNA form, the CDR3 reads TGTGCCAGCAGCACAGGGACAGCTATTAATGAAAAACTGTTTTTT. This chain links TRBV5-8 with TRBJ1-4, with 7 bases aligning to TRBD1. The V gene end was trimmed by 4 bases and the J gene end by 4 bases; junction bases not matched to a gene: 7. Germline loops: CDR1 SGHTS, CDR2 YDEGEE. The CDR3 has 15 residues.

The chain carries TRBV5-1 and TRBJ2-1; 10 nucleotides match TRBD2. The CDR3 has 16 amino acids. V lost 0 bases and J lost 7; bases outside the gene matches: 7. The germline V gene has CDR1 SGHRS and CDR2 YFSETQ. DNA for the CDR3: TGCGCCAGCAGCTTGGTAGCTAGCGGGGGACGTAATGAGCAGTTCTTC. Amino acids: CASSLVASGGRNEQFF.

CDR3: CASSQDIGEDNQPQHF. The CDR3 nucleotides read TGCGCCAGCAGCCAAGATATAGGTGAGGACAATCAGCCCCAGCATTTT. This chain connects TRBV4-3 to TRBJ1-5; D gene uncertain. The CDR3 extends over 16 amino acids. Germline V gives CDR1 LGHNA, CDR2 YSLEER. Trimming shortened V by 0 bases and J by 3 bases, and 12 bases separated the two germline ends.

The chain couples TRBV11-2 to TRBJ1-2, with D possibly TRBD1 on 6 matching bases. This CDR3 comprises 16 residues. Trimming removed 3 bases at V and 8 bases at J, with 22 bases between. Germline-derived CDR1 and CDR2 are SGHAT and FQNNGV. CDR3 sequence: CASSFNPGGALGGYTF. The CDR3 region has the DNA TGTGCCAGCAGCTTTAATCCTGGGGGCGCCCTCGGAGGCTACACCTTC.

The chain employs TRBV10-3 and TRBJ1-2, with 8 bases aligning to TRBD1. V dropped 2 bases and J dropped 8; count of bases not matched to a gene: 10. The CDR3 covers 15 residues. Germline CDR1 reads ENHRY; CDR2 reads SYGVKD. This CDR3 is CAISEPAAGGEGYTF. In DNA form, the CDR3 reads TGTGCCATCAGTGAGCCAGCGGCAGGGGGCGAGGGCTACACCTTC.

The rearrangement joins TRBV5-1 to TRBJ2-1; TRBD1 matches at 8 bases. Trimming took 4 bases from V and 4 from J; bases not matched to a gene: 10. The CDR3 length is 16 residues. Germline V gene lookup returns CDR1 SGHRS and CDR2 YFSETQ. The CDR3 bases are TGCGCCAGCAGCGGGGGCGGACAGGGAGTTTACAATGAGCAGTTCTTC. Protein: CASSGGGQGVYNEQFF.

This sequence joins TRBV30 and TRBJ2-7; 7 bases match TRBD1. CDR3 size: 14 residues. Per germline, CDR1 GTSNPN and CDR2 SVGIG (reference sequence). V was clipped by 2 bases and J by 2 bases; unmatched bases: 6. CDR3 region: CAWSSGTAPYEQYF. CDR3 nucleotide sequence: TGTGCCTGGAGTTCCGGGACAGCACCCTACGAGCAGTACTTC.

V gene TRBV18 combines with J gene TRBJ1-4, with D possibly TRBD1 on 6 matching bases. The length of the CDR3 is 18 residues. V was trimmed by 3 bases and J by 8 bases, leaving 25 bases between them. Per germline, CDR1 KGHSH and CDR2 LQKENI. The CDR3 nucleotides read TGTGCCAGCTCACCGAACTTGGGCGGGGCCTTTGGACAGGAAAAACTGTTTTTT. Protein: CASSPNLGGAFGQEKLFF. Full variable domain (missing parts from reference TRBV18 and TRBJ1-4): NAGVMQNPRHLVRRRGQEARLRCSPMKGHSHVYWYRQLPEEGLKFMVYLQKENIIDESGMPKERFSAEFPKEGPSILRIQQVVRGDSAAYFCASSPNLGGAFGQEKLFFGSGTQLSVL.

V gene TRBV6-2 or TRBV6-3 combines with J gene TRBJ1-1; the match to TRBD1 covers 9 bases. Trimming cost V 5 bases and J 1 base; bases outside gene matches: 8. Per germline, CDR1 MNHEY and CDR2 SVGEGT. CDR3 size: 16 residues. The CDR3 region has the DNA TGTGCCAGCAGTCAACCACCGGGACAGGGGAACACTGAAGCTTTCTTT. Translating gives CASSQPPGQGNTEAFF.